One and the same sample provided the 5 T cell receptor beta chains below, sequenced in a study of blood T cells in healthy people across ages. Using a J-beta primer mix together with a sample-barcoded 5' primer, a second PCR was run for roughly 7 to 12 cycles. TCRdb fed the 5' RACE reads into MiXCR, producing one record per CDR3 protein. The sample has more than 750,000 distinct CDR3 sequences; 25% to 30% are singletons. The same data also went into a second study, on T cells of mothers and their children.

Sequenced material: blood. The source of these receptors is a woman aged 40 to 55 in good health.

Here the CDR3 reads CASSLFDEKLFF. As DNA, the CDR3 is TGTGCCAGCAGTTTATTTGATGAAAAACTGTTTTTT. The V gene is TRBV12-3 or TRBV12-4, the J gene TRBJ1-4; D gene ambiguous. The CDR3 spans 12 residues. Trimming took 2 bases from V and 6 from J, leaving 4 bases between them.

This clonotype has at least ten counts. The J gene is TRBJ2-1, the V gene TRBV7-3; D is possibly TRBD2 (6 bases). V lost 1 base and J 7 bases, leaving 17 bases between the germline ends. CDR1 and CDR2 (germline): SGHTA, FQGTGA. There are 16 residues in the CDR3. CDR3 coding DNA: TGTGCCAGCAGCTTAATGGGAGGCAGGGCGGGAAATGAGCAGTTCTTC. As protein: CASSLMGGRAGNEQFF.

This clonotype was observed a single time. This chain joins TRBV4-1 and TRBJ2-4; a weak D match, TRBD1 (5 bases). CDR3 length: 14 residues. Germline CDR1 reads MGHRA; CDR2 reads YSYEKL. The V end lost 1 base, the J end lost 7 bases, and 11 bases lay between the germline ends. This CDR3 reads CASSQVSQGNIQYF. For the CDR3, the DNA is TGCGCCAGCAGCCAAGTTAGTCAGGGTAACATTCAGTACTTC.

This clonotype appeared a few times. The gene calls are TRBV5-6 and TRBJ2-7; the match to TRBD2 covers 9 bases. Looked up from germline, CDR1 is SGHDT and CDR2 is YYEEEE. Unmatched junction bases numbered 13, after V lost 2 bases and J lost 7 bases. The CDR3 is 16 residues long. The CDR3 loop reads CASSLRVLAGVDEQYF. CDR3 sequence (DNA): TGTGCCAGCAGCTTAAGGGTGTTAGCGGGGGTCGATGAGCAGTACTTC.

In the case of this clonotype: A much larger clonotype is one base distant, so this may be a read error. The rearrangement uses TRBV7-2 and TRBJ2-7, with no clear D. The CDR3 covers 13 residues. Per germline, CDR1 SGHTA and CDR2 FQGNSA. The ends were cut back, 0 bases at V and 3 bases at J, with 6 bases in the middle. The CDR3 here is CASSLAPDYEQYF. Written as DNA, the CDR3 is TGTGCCAGCAGCTTAGCACCGGACTACGAGCAGTACTTC.